The clone carrying this T cell receptor beta chain was seen repeatedly, ten times or more. Antigen: not known. A heparinised blood draw that averaged about 120 mL was obtained once from each donor. Sorting of CD4+ naive, central memory, regulatory and stem cell-like memory cells was performed via CD45RO/CCR7/CD25/CD127/CD95/CD27. This sample is drawn from a study of beta chain features in type 1 diabetes. Findings of the study overall: Within each of all four CD4+ subsets, Type 1 diabetes patients had TCRB CDR3s that were moderately but significantly shorter.

The V end lost 0 bases, the J end lost 4 bases, and 9 bases lay between the germline ends. The CDR3 runs to 14 residues. The germline V gene has CDR1 SEHNR and CDR2 FQNEAQ (reference sequence). cDNA synthesis used the whole RNA isolate, giving expressed TCRB sequences. The data were produced by immunoSEQ multiplex PCR, yet TCRdb's version contains in-frame clones alone and is incomplete. The sample contains over 150,000 clones, around 8% of which appear only once. This chain joins TRBV7-9 and TRBJ1-1; D remains ambiguous. The sample was central memory CD4+ T cells from blood. The sequence was obtained from a man between 18 and 35 years old in good health. The CDR3 bases are TGTGCCAGCAGCTTAGCCAAGTCGGGCACTGAAGCTTTCTTT. It is translated as CASSLAKSGTEAFF.